A single sample is the source of the 5 T cell receptor beta chains below, sequenced in a study of identical twins. TCRdb used MiXCR to reprocess the 5' RACE reads, holding one entry per CDR3 protein. The sample consists of roughly 1.6 million distinct CDR3 sequences, around a third of them appearing once. The source material was cord blood. These receptors were obtained from a newborn girl in good health.

The V and J genes are TRBV12-3 or TRBV12-4 and TRBJ1-1, with D possibly being TRBD1 (6 bases). V gave up 6 bases and J gave up 2 bases, with 16 bases separating them. This CDR3 has 15 residues. The CDR3 here is CASRGHPQLNTEAFF. The CDR3, as DNA: TGTGCCAGCAGGGGACATCCCCAATTAAACACTGAAGCTTTCTTT.

Only a few counts were recorded for this clonotype. The rearrangement links TRBV11-2 to TRBJ2-4, with 9 bases that match TRBD1. Germline CDR1 and CDR2: SGHAT and FQNNGV. The CDR3 is 18 residues long. Unmatched junction bases numbered 6, after V lost 0 bases and J lost 0 bases. The CDR3 here is CASSLEHPGQGAKNIQYF. The CDR3 nucleotides read TGTGCCAGCAGCTTAGAACACCCGGGACAGGGAGCCAAAAACATTCAGTACTTC. The whole variable domain, remainder taken from reference TRBV11-2 and TRBJ2-4, is EAGVAQSPRYKIIEKRQSVAFWCNPISGHATLYWYQQILGQGPKLLIQFQNNGVVDDSQLPKDRFSAERLKGVDSTLKIQPAKLEDSAVYLCASSLEHPGQGAKNIQYFGAGTRLSVL.

This chain links TRBV5-1 with TRBJ2-4, with a tentative D call TRBD2 (6 bases). V lost 4 bases and J 9 bases, leaving 17 bases between the germline ends. Per germline, CDR1 SGHRS and CDR2 YFSETQ. The CDR3 length is 14 residues. The CDR3 region is CASSGGLNGGIQYF. The CDR3 DNA follows: TGCGCCAGCAGCGGGGGACTCAATGGGGGCATTCAGTACTTC.

This clonotype occurred many times. V and J are TRBV25-1 and TRBJ2-7; D is uncertain. V lost 2 bases and J lost 9, with 8 bases in between. Germline V CDR1 and CDR2: MGHDK, SYGVNS. The CDR3 loop spans 11 amino acids. This chain's CDR3 is CASSETAVQYF. The CDR3 DNA is TGTGCCAGCAGTGAAACGGCTGTGCAGTACTTC.

The chain employs TRBV11-2 and TRBJ2-4, with D unresolved. CDR1 is SGHAT and CDR2 is FQNNGV in the germline V gene. The CDR3 is made up of 16 amino acids. The V and J ends lost 4 bases and 13 bases respectively, with 26 bases between them. CDR3 nucleotides: TGTGCCAGCAGCTCAATTAGGGTGGGCAAATACAATGAGCAGTACTTC. Its translation is CASSSIRVGKYNEQYF.